Reported below is one T cell receptor (beta chain). Its matching antigen is unknown. The data were taken from a study of cytomegalovirus exposure and HLA in healthy donors. Broader study findings: A later analysis showed HLA-associated TCR beta chains outstripping equally common others in clonal expansion. Compared with the roughly 670-donor mean, an Asian-associated ancestry cluster reportedly had fewer N-insertions, according to a later analysis. Follow-up analysis later connected one missense variant in DCLRE1C with trimming of TCR beta V- and J-genes.

The PCR ran on 60 Vbeta and 13 Jbeta primers. Sequencing used immunoSEQ multiplex PCR; TCRdb keeps in-frame clones, though not all of them. Seen in this sample are around 50,000 clones; the ten most common clones hold approximately 11%. CDR1 is SGHTA, CDR2 FQGNSA, per germline. CDR3 size: 14 residues. V dropped 5 bases and J dropped 1 base, with 8 bases sitting between them. The source of this sequence is a woman aged 45-60 years in good health and CMV-seropositive. The J gene is TRBJ2-2, the V gene TRBV7-2; tentative D call: TRBD1 (7 bases). Sequencing input: PBMCs. The CDR3 nucleotides read TGTGCCAGCAGCCAGGGGGGGAACACCGGGGAGCTGTTTTTT. Translation: CASSQGGNTGELFF. Looking up the rest from reference TRBV7-2 and TRBJ2-2 gives the full variable domain: GAGVSQSPSNKVTEKGKDVELRCDPISGHTALYWYRQSLGQGLEFLIYFQGNSAPDKSGLPSDRFSAERTGGSVSTLTIQRTQQEDSAVYLCASSQGGNTGELFFGEGSRLTVL.